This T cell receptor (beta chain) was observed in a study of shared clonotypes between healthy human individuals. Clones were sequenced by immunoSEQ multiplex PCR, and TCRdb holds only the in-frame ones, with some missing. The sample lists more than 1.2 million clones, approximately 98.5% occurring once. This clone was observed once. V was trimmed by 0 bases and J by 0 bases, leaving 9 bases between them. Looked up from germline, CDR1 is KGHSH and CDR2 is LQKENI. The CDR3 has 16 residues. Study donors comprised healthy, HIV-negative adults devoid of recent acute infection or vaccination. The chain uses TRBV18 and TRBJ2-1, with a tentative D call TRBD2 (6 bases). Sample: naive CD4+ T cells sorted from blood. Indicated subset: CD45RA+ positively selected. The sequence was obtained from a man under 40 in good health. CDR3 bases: TGTGCCAGCTCACCACCTTCAGCGGGCTCCTACAATGAGCAGTTCTTC. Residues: CASSPPSAGSYNEQFF.